This T cell receptor (beta chain) was documented in a study of cytomegalovirus exposure and HLA in healthy donors. TCRdb keeps only in-frame clones here, not all; method: immunoSEQ multiplex PCR. The top ten hold approximately 8% of the sample, which has about 140,000 clones, 88% seen once. Per the germline V gene, CDR1 is SEHNR and CDR2 is FQNEAQ (reference sequence). The CDR3 extends over 15 amino acids. V shed 2 bases and J shed 3 bases, with 14 bases lying between them. This receptor was taken from a young woman in good health and CMV-seropositive. Sequencing was performed on PBMCs. The V and J genes are TRBV7-9 and TRBJ2-7; no reliable D call. Written as DNA, the CDR3 is TGTGCCAGCAGCTTAATTTTGGGCCAGTACTACGAGCAGTACTTC. Translating gives CASSLILGQYYEQYF.